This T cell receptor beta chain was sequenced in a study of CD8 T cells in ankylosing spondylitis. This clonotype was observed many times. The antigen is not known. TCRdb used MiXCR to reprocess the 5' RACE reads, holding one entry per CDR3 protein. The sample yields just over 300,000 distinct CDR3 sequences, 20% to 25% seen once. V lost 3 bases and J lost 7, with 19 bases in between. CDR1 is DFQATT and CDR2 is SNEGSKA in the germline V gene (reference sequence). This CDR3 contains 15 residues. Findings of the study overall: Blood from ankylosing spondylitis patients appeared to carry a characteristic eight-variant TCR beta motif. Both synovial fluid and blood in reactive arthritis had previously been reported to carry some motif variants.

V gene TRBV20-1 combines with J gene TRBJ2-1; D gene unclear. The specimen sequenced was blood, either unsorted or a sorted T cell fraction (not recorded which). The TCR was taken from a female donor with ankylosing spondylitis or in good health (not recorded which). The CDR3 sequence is CSASSRSPLSNEQFF. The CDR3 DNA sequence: TGCAGTGCTAGTAGCCGAAGCCCGTTGTCAAATGAGCAGTTCTTC.